This T cell receptor beta chain was identified in a study of CD8 T cells in ankylosing spondylitis. Study results and caveats: A motif in TCR beta, a set of eight highly homologous variants, appeared characteristic of ankylosing spondylitis blood. Disease-linked clones proved CD8+ and comparatively uncommon in peripheral blood. Clones linked to disease were reported to show significant enrichment in matched ankylosing spondylitis synovial fluid.

This CDR3 is 15 amino acids long. Germline CDR1 and CDR2: LNHDA and SQIVND (reference sequence). The ends lost 6 bases at V and 7 bases at J; junction bases unmatched: 13. This clonotype has a count of ten or more. Its antigen remains unidentified. Researchers built TCR beta libraries using quantitative 5'-RACE with molecular barcodes. TCRdb re-analysed the 5' RACE reads in MiXCR, keeping a single row per CDR3 protein. The data contain about 150,000 distinct CDR3 sequences, about 32% of them singletons. The rearrangement joins TRBV19 to TRBJ1-1, with 8 positions matching TRBD1. The material sequenced was synovial fluid, either unsorted or a sorted T cell fraction (not recorded which). This clonotype was sampled from a male donor with ankylosing spondylitis. CDR3 protein: CASRHPSPGQDEAFF. CDR3 in DNA: TGTGCCAGTAGACATCCATCGCCGGGACAGGATGAAGCTTTCTTT.